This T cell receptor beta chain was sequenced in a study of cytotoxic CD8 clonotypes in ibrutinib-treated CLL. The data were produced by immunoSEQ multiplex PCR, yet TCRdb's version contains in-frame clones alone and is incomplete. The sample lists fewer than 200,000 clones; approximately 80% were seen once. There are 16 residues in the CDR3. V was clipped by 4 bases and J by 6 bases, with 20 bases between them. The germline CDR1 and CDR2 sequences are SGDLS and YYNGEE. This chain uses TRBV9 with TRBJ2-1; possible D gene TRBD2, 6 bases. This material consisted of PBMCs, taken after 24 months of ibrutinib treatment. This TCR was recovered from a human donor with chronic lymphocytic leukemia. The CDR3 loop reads CASSLVGGTRINEQFF. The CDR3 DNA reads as TGTGCCAGCAGCCTTGTCGGCGGGACCCGTATCAATGAGCAGTTCTTC.